This T cell receptor beta chain was captured by sequencing in a study of T cell repertoires in aging, cancer and after chemotherapy. A mixed TRB-A/B primer pool amplified rearranged TRB by multiplex touch-down PCR. TCRdb re-called the multiplex PCR reads through MiXCR, storing one row per CDR3 protein. This sample yields thousands of distinct CDR3 sequences, of which roughly 24% are seen a single time; 18% belongs to the top ten. TCR beta rearrangements were amplified from peripheral blood genomic DNA. By sample share, this clonotype is medium-sized. Germline values: CDR1 LNHDA, CDR2 SQIVND (reference sequence). Trimming stripped 6 bases from V and 3 bases from J, with 21 bases between. The CDR3 sequence is 17 residues long.

Sequences were obtained from blood. The sequence was obtained from a human donor in good health. The chain uses TRBV19 and TRBJ1-5, with D possibly being TRBD1 (6 bases). In nucleotides, the CDR3 is TGTGCCAGTAGCCCCGTTGCCTCAGGGGCGAACAATCAGCCCCAGCATTTT. Amino acid sequence: CASSPVASGANNQPQHF.